This T cell receptor (beta chain) was found in a study of early T cells in non-severe SARS-CoV-2 infection. Trimming cost V 4 bases and J 2 bases, with 19 bases left between them. Germline V gives CDR1 SEHNR, CDR2 FQNEAQ (reference sequence). This CDR3 spans 17 amino acids. TCRdb redid the calling of the 5' RACE reads with MiXCR, one entry per CDR3 protein. The sample lists 100,000 to 150,000 distinct CDR3 sequences, about 15% seen once, with less than 25% in the top ten. This clonotype has at least ten counts. The source of this sequence is an adult who was a healthcare worker with PCR-confirmed SARS-CoV-2 infection or an uninfected control (not recorded which). The source material was whole blood. This sequence joins TRBV7-9 and TRBJ2-3; D perhaps matches TRBD1 (6 bases). The DNA for the CDR3 is TGTGCCAGCAGCTCACTCATCGACAGGTCACCCACAGATACGCAGTATTTT. This translates into CASSSLIDRSPTDTQYF. The full variable domain, with the rest looked up from reference TRBV7-9 and TRBJ2-3, is DTGVSQNPRHKITKRGQNVTFRCDPISEHNRLYWYRQTLGQGPEFLTYFQNEAQLEKSRLLSDRFSAERPKGSFSTLEIQRTEQGDSAMYLCASSSLIDRSPTDTQYFGPGTRLTVL.